The 10 T cell receptor beta chains reported below all come from one sample, sequenced in a study of OX40 agonist ivuxolimab in advanced cancers. Using immunoSEQ multiplex PCR, the repertoire was profiled, and TCRdb retains in-frame clones only, with some absent. The table shows approximately 28,000 clones, with approximately 84% occurring only once. Material: CD4+ or CD8+ T cells sorted from blood, obtained in a trial of the OX40 agonist ivuxolimab. These receptors were obtained from an adult with an advanced solid tumor such as melanoma, head and neck, liver or kidney cancer.

The chain has TRBV7-9 and TRBJ2-3; 12 bases fit TRBD2. The CDR3 is 16 amino acids. After removal of 5 bases from V and 3 bases from J, the junction contained 6 bases not matched to a gene. Germline V gene lookup returns CDR1 SEHNR and CDR2 FQNEAQ (reference sequence). The DNA for the CDR3 is TGTGCCAGCAGCCCCCCGGGACTAGCGGGTACAGATACGCAGTATTTT. This gives the protein CASSPPGLAGTDTQYF.

The chain combines TRBV28 with TRBJ2-7; 13 bases line up with TRBD2. This CDR3 is 15 amino acids long. The trim removed 6 bases at V and 1 base at J, leaving 3 bases unmatched. Per germline, CDR1 MDHEN and CDR2 SYDVKM. CDR3 loop: CASSGTSGDSYEQYF. The CDR3 DNA sequence: TGTGCCAGCAGCGGGACTAGCGGGGATTCCTACGAGCAGTACTTC.

The chain is built from TRBV7-7 and TRBJ2-3; possibly TRBD1 or TRBD2 for D (6 bases each). Trimming stripped 8 bases from V and 0 bases from J, with 24 bases between. Germline assignment: CDR1 SSHAT and CDR2 FNYEAQ (reference sequence). This CDR3 is built from 18 residues. The CDR3 sequence: CASSAGHTIPPSTDTQYF. DNA of the CDR3: TGTGCCAGCTCCGCGGGACACACCATACCGCCAAGCACAGATACGCAGTATTTT.

The V call is TRBV5-6, the J call TRBJ1-1; D gene uncertain. CDR1 SGHDT and CDR2 YYEEEE come from the germline V gene. The V end lost 0 bases, the J end lost 2 bases, and 8 bases lay between the germline ends. The CDR3 length is 14 residues. In DNA, the CDR3 is TGTGCCAGCAGCTTGGGCCTAGGAAACACTGAAGCTTTCTTT. It encodes CASSLGLGNTEAFF.

The chain is built from TRBV6-1 and TRBJ1-1; maybe TRBD1 (5 bases). The CDR3 runs 15 residues. The ends were cut back, 9 bases at V and 8 bases at J, with 25 bases in the middle. CDR1 is MNHNS, CDR2 SASEGT, per germline. CDR3 sequence: CASQKWITGGGEAFF. CDR3 bases: TGTGCCAGTCAAAAGTGGATTACAGGTGGAGGAGAAGCTTTCTTT.

This sequence joins TRBV13 and TRBJ2-3; D not certain. With 5 bases removed from V and 0 bases from J, the gap between germline ends came to 3 bases. This CDR3 has 12 amino acids. CDR1 and CDR2 (germline): PRHDT, FYEKMQ (reference sequence). The CDR3 loop is CASSPSTDTQYF. The CDR3 nucleotides are TGTGCCAGCAGCCCTAGCACAGATACGCAGTATTTT. Variable domain in full (rest from reference TRBV13 and TRBJ2-3): AAGVIQSPRHLIKEKRETATLKCYPIPRHDTVYWYQQGPGQDPQFLISFYEKMQSDKGSIPDRFSAQQFSDYHSELNMSSLELGDSALYFCASSPSTDTQYFGPGTRLTVL.

Written as DNA, the CDR3 is TGTGCCAGCAGCGTAGAACGGGAGACTAGCACAGATACGCAGTATTTT. The encoded protein is CASSVERETSTDTQYF. The chain combines TRBV9 with TRBJ2-3; a weak D match, TRBD2 (6 bases). This CDR3 comprises 16 residues. The V end was cut by 0 bases, the J end by 0 bases, with 11 bases between. Germline values: CDR1 SGDLS, CDR2 YYNGEE.

This clone was detected once. The CDR3 is CASSIQSTFNEKLFF. The CDR3 DNA reads TGTGCCAGTAGTATACAAAGTACTTTTAATGAAAAACTGTTTTTT. The chain recombines TRBV19 with TRBJ1-4; D ambiguous. CDR1 is LNHDA, CDR2 SQIVND, per germline (reference sequence). There are 15 residues in the CDR3. Trimming cost V 2 bases and J 4 bases, with 11 bases left between them.

The table lists this clone with a few counts. The V gene is TRBV6-5, the J gene TRBJ2-7; TRBD1 might be the D (6 bases). Per the germline V gene, CDR1 is MNHEY and CDR2 is SVGAGI. Trimming stripped 0 bases from V and 0 bases from J, with 9 bases between. CDR3 size: 15 residues. CDR3 coding DNA: TGTGCCAGCAGTTACTCGCTGGACAGCTCCTACGAGCAGTACTTC. Encoded protein: CASSYSLDSSYEQYF.

The chain combines TRBV7-7 with TRBJ1-3, with D unclear. Germline assignment: CDR1 SSHAT and CDR2 FNYEAQ (reference sequence). The CDR3 extends over 16 amino acids. V lost 8 bases and J 0 bases, leaving 17 bases between the germline ends. CDR3 region: CASPRPDGLSGNTIYF. CDR3 in DNA: TGTGCCAGCCCTCGTCCCGACGGGCTCTCTGGAAACACCATATATTTT.